The clone carrying this T cell receptor (beta chain) was seen many times. No antigen is known for it. The record originates from a study of beta chain bispecific antibodies for T cell cancers. Background on the study: TRBV sequencing of surviving healthy T cells measured each family's depletion. Study results and caveats: Anti-TRBV5-5 antibody staining may include highly similar TRBV5-6 cells. Versus anti-CD19, anti-TRBV12 exposure cut the TRBV12-3 share of TRBV signal by just over 97%. The leukemia cells, rather than normal T cells, gave most of the targeted TRBV signal.

One entry per CDR3 protein results from TCRdb running MiXCR on the 5' RACE reads. This table has about 20,000 distinct CDR3 sequences, about 2% appearing once. Expansion lasted two to four days, with either anti-CD3 antibody OKT3 or CD3/CD28 beads. The CDR3 is 13 residues long. Germline lookup yields CDR1 KGHSH and CDR2 LQKENI. V was shortened by 2 bases and J by 6 bases, with 7 bases between the two germline ends. The sequence was obtained from a human donor in good health. Some clones in this sample may be carry-over from other donors' samples. V and J are TRBV18 and TRBJ1-4; D ambiguous. This material consisted of healthy donor T cells cultured with leukemia cells, taken from a culture containing a bispecific antibody targeting TCR Vbeta12. The CDR3 is CASSPFYDEKLFF. CDR3 in DNA: TGTGCCAGCTCACCATTTTACGATGAAAAACTGTTTTTT.